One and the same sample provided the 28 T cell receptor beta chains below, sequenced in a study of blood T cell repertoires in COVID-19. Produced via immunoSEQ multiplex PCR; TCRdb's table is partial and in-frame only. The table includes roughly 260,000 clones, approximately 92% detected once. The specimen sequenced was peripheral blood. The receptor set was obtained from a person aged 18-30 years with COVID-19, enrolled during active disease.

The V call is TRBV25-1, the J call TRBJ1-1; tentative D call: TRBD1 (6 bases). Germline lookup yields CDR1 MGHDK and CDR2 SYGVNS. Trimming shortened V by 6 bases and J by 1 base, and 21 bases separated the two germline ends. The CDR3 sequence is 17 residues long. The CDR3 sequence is CASRAIGDRSTNTEAFF. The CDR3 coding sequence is TGTGCCAGCAGGGCCATAGGTGACAGGTCTACGAACACTGAAGCTTTCTTT.

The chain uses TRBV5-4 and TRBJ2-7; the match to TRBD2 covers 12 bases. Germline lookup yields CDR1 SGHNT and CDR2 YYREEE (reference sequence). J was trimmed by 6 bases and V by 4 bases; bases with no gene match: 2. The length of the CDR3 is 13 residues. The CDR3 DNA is TGTGCCAGCAGCCCGACTAGCGGGAGCGAGCAGTACTTC. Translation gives CASSPTSGSEQYF.

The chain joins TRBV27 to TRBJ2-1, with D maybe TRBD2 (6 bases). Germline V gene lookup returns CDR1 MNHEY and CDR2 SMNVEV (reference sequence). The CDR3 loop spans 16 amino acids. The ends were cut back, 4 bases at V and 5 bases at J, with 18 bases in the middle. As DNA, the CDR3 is TGTGCCAGCAGTTCGCCTCTATCGCGGGGCGACAATGAGCAGTTCTTC. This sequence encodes CASSSPLSRGDNEQFF.

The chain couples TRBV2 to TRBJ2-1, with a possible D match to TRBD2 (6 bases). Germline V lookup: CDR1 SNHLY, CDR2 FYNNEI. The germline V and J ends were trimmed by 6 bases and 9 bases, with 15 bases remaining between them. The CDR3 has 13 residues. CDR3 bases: TGTGCCAGCAGGACCACGGGACTTCGTGAGCAGTTCTTC. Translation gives CASRTTGLREQFF.

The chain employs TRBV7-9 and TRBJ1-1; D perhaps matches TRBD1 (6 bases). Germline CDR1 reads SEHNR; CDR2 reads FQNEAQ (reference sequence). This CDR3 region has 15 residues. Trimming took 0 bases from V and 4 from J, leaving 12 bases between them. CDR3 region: CASSLAKRGSTEAFF. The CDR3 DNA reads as TGTGCCAGCAGCTTAGCGAAAAGGGGGAGCACTGAAGCTTTCTTT.

The DNA of the CDR3 is TGTGCCATCAGTGCAGAATACGAGCAGTACTTC. It is translated as CAISAEYEQYF. V gene TRBV10-3 combines with J gene TRBJ2-7; D uncertain. Trimming shortened V by 4 bases and J by 4 bases, and 5 bases separated the two germline ends. This CDR3 contains 11 residues. Germline V CDR1 and CDR2: ENHRY, SYGVKD.

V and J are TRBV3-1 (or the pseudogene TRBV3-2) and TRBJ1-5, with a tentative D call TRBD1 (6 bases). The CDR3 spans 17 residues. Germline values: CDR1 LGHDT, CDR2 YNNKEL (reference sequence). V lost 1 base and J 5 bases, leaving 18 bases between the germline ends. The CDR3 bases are TGTGCCAGCAGCCAAGGGGGATTGACAGGATACGATCAGCCCCAGCATTTT. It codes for CASSQGGLTGYDQPQHF.

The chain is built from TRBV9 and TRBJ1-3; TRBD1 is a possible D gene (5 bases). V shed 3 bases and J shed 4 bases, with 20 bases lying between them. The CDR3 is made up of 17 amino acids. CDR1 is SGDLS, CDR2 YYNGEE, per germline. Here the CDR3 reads CASSGEVLGAGGNTIYF. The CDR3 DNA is TGTGCCAGCAGCGGGGAAGTGTTAGGGGCTGGGGGAAACACCATATATTTT.

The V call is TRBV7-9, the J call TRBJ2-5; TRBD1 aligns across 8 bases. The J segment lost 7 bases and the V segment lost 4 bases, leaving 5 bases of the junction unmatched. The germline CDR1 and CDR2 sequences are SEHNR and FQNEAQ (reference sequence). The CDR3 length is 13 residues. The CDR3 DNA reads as TGTGCCAGCAGCTCTCGACAGGGGTGGACCCAGTACTTC. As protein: CASSSRQGWTQYF.

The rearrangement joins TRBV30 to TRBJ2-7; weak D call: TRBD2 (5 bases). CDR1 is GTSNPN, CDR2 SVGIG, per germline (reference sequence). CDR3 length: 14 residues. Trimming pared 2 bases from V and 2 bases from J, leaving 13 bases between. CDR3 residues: CAWSLGSGAYEQYF. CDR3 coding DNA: TGTGCCTGGAGTTTGGGGTCCGGGGCCTACGAGCAGTACTTC.

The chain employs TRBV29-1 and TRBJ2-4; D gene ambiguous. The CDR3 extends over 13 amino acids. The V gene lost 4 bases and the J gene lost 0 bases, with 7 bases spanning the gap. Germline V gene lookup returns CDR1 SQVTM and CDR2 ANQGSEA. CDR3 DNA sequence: TGCAGCGTTGTTCCTTTAGCCAAAAACATTCAGTACTTC. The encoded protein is CSVVPLAKNIQYF.

This CDR3 is CASSHRPGYEQYF. Written as DNA, the CDR3 is TGCGCCAGCAGCCACCGGCCGGGCTACGAGCAGTACTTC. The J gene is TRBJ2-7, the V gene TRBV4-1; D unclear. The V end lost 3 bases, the J end lost 3 bases, and 9 bases lay between the germline ends. The CDR3 totals 13 residues. Looked up from germline, CDR1 is MGHRA and CDR2 is YSYEKL.

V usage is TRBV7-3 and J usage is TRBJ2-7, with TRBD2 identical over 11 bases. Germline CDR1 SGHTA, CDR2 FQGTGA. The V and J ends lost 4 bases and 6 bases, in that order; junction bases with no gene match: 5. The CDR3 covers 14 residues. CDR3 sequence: CASSYIAGGSEQYF. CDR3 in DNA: TGTGCCAGCAGCTACATAGCGGGAGGGAGCGAGCAGTACTTC.

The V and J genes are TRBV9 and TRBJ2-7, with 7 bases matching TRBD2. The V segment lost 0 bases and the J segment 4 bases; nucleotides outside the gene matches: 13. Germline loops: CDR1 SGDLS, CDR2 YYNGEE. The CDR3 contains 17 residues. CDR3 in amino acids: CASSVGYGGGDLYEQYF. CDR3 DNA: TGTGCCAGCAGCGTAGGATATGGGGGAGGGGACCTTTACGAGCAGTACTTC.

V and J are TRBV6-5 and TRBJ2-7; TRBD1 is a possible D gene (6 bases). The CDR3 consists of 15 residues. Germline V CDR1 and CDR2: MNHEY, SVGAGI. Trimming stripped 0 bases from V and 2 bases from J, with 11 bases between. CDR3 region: CASSYSLGAAYEQYF. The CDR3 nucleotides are TGTGCCAGCAGTTACTCTCTGGGGGCGGCCTACGAGCAGTACTTC.

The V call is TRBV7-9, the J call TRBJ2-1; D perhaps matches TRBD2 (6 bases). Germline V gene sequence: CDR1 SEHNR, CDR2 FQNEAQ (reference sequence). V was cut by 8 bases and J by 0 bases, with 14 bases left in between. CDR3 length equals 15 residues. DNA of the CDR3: TGTGCCAGCGAGCACGGAGGGAGCTCCTACAATGAGCAGTTCTTC. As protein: CASEHGGSSYNEQFF.

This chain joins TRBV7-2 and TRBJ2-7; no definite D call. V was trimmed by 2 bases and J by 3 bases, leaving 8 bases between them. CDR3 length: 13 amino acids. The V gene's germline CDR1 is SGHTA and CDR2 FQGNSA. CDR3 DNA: TGTGCCAGCAGCTTAAACTGGTACTACGAGCAGTACTTC. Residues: CASSLNWYYEQYF.

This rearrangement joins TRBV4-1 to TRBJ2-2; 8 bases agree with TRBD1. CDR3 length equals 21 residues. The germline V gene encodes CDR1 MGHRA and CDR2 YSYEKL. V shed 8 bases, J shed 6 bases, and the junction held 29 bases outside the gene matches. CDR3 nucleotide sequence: TGCGCCAGCGGGTTGACAGGGGCCGAACACCGGGGAGCTGTTGGGGCCGGGGAGCTGTTTTTT. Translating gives CASGLTGAEHRGAVGAGELFF.

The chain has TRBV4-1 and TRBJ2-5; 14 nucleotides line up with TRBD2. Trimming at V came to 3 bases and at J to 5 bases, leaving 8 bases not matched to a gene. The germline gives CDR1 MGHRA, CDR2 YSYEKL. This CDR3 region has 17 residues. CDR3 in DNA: TGCGCCAGCAGCCAGTCTCGGACTAGCGGGAGGAGGGAGACCCAGTACTTC. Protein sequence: CASSQSRTSGRRETQYF.

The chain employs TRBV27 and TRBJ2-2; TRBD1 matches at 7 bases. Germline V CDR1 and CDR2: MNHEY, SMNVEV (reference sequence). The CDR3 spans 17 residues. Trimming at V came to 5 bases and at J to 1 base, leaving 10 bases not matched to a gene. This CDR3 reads CASSSGVGGLNTGELFF. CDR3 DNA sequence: TGTGCCAGCAGTAGTGGTGTAGGGGGCCTGAACACCGGGGAGCTGTTTTTT.

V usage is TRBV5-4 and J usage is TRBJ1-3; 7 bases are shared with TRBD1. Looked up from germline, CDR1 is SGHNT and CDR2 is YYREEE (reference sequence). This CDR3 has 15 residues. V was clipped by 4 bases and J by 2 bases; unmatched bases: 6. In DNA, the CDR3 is TGTGCCAGCAGCCCGGGACAGTCGGCTGGAAACACCATATATTTT. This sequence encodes CASSPGQSAGNTIYF.

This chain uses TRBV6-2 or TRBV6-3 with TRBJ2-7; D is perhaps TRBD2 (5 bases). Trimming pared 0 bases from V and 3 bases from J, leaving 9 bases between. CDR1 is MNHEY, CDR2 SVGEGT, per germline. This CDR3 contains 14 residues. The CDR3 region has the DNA TGTGCCAGCAGTTACTCAGGTGGAGGCTACGAGCAGTACTTC. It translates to CASSYSGGGYEQYF.

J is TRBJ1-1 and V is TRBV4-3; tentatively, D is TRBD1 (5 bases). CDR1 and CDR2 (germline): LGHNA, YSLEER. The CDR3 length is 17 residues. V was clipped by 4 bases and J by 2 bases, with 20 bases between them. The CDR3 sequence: CASSPGEGRADNTEAFF. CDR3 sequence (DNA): TGCGCCAGCAGCCCGGGGGAGGGCAGGGCTGACAACACTGAAGCTTTCTTT.

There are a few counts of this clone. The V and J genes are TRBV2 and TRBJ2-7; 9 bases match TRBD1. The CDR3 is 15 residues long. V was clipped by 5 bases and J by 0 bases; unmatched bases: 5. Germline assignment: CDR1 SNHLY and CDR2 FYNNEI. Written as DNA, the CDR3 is TGTGCCAGCAGTAAAGGGACAGGGAGCTCCTACGAGCAGTACTTC. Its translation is CASSKGTGSSYEQYF. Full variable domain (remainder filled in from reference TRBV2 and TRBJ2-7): EPEVTQTPSHQVTQMGQEVILRCVPISNHLYFYWYRQILGQKVEFLVSFYNNEISEKSEIFDDQFSVERPDGSNFTLKIRSTKLEDSAMYFCASSKGTGSSYEQYFGPGTRLTVT.

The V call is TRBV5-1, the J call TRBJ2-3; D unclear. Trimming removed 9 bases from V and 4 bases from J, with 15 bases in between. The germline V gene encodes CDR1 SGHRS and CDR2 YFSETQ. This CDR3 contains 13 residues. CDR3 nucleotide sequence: TGCGCCACCTCCCGCATCCCGGCAGATACGCAGTATTTT. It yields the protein CATSRIPADTQYF.

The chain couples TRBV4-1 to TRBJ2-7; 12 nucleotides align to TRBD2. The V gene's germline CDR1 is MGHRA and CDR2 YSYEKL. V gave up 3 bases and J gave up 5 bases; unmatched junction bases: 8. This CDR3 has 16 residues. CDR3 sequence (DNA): TGCGCCAGCAGCCAGGCGGTGACTAGCGGGAGCCACGAGCAGTACTTC. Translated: CASSQAVTSGSHEQYF.

The CDR3 loop reads CASSMGTDSPLHF. Here the CDR3 DNA reads TGTGCCAGCAGCATGGGGACTGATTCACCCCTCCACTTT. The genes are TRBV21-1 and TRBJ1-6. TRBV21-1 has pseudogene status. The CDR3 is 13 amino acids.

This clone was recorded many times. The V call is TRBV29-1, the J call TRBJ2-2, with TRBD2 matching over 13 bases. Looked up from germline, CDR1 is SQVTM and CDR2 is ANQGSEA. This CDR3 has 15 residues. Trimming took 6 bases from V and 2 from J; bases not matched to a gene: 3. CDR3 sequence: CSVGTSGVNTGELFF. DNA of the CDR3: TGCAGCGTCGGGACTAGCGGGGTTAACACCGGGGAGCTGTTTTTT.